This T cell receptor beta chain was profiled in a study of early T cells in non-severe SARS-CoV-2 infection. For the study at large: The chains were unpaired, and the sequenced material was bulk RNA from unsorted whole blood.

In germline, CDR1 is SGDLS, CDR2 YYNGEE. The CDR3 has 13 amino acids. V lost 0 bases, J lost 4 bases, and 7 bases lay in between. TCRdb recomputed calls from the 5' RACE reads with MiXCR, one row per CDR3 protein. The data contain about 28,000 distinct CDR3 sequences, about 5% of them singletons. This clonotype was recorded at least ten times. The sequence came from an adult who was a healthcare worker with PCR-confirmed SARS-CoV-2 infection or an uninfected control (not recorded which). Sequencing was performed on whole blood. The gene calls are TRBV9 and TRBJ1-2, with D possibly matching TRBD1 (5 bases). The CDR3 nucleotides read TGTGCCAGCAGCGTAGAAACAGGCTATGGCTACACCTTC. This sequence encodes CASSVETGYGYTF.